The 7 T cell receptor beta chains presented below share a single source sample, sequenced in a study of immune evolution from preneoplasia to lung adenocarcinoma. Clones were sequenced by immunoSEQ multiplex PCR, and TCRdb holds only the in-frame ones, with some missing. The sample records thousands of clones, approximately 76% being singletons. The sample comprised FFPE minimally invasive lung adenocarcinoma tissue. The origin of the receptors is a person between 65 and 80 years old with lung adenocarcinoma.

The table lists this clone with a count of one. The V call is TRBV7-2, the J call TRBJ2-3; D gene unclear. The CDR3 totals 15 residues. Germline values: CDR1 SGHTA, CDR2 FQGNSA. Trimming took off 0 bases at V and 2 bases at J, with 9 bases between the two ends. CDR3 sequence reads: CASSLAGAFTDTQYF. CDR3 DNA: TGTGCCAGCAGCTTAGCGGGCGCATTCACAGATACGCAGTATTTT. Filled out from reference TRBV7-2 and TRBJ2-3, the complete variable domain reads GAGVSQSPSNKVTEKGKDVELRCDPISGHTALYWYRQSLGQGLEFLIYFQGNSAPDKSGLPSDRFSAERTGGSVSTLTIQRTQQEDSAVYLCASSLAGAFTDTQYFGPGTRLTVL.

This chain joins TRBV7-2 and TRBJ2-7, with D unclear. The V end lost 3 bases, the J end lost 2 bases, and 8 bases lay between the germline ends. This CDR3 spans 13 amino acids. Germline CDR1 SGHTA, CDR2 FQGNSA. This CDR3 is CASSFKGTYEQYF. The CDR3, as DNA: TGTGCCAGCAGCTTTAAGGGAACCTACGAGCAGTACTTC.

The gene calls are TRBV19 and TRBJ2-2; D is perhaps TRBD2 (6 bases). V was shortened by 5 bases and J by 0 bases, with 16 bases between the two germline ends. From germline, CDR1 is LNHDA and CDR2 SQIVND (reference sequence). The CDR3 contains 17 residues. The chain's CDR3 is CASSLSRGTPNTGELFF. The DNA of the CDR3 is TGTGCCAGTAGTCTCTCCCGGGGGACCCCGAACACCGGGGAGCTGTTTTTT.

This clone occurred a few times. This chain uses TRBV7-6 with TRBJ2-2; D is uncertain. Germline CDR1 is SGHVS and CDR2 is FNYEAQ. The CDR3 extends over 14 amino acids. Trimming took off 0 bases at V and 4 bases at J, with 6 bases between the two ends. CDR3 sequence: CASSLAPATGELFF. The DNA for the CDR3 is TGTGCCAGCAGCTTAGCGCCTGCCACCGGGGAGCTGTTTTTT. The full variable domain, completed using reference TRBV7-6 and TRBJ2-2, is GAGVSQSPRYKVTKRGQDVALRCDPISGHVSLYWYRQALGQGPEFLTYFNYEAQQDKSGLPNDRFSAERPEGSISTLTIQRTEQRDSAMYRCASSLAPATGELFFGEGSRLTVL.

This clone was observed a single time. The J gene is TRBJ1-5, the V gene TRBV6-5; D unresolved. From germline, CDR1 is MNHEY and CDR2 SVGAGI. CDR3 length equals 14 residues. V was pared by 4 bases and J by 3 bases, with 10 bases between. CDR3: CASSSGENNQPQHF. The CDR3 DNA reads TGTGCCAGCAGTTCCGGGGAGAACAATCAGCCCCAGCATTTT.

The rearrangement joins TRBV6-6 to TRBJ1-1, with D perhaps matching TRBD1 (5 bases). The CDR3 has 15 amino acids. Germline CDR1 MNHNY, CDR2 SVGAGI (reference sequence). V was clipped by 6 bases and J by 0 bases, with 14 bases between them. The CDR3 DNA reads TGTGCCAGCAGAAGGGGAATCGGCATGAACACTGAAGCTTTCTTT. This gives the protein CASRRGIGMNTEAFF.

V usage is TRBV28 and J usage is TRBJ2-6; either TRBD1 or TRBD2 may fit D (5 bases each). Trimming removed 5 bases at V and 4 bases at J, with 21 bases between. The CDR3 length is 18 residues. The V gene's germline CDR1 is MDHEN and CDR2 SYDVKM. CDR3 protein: CASSPFARGRSGANVLTF. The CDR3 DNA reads TGTGCCAGCAGTCCCTTTGCCCGGGGCCGATCGGGGGCCAACGTCCTGACTTTC.